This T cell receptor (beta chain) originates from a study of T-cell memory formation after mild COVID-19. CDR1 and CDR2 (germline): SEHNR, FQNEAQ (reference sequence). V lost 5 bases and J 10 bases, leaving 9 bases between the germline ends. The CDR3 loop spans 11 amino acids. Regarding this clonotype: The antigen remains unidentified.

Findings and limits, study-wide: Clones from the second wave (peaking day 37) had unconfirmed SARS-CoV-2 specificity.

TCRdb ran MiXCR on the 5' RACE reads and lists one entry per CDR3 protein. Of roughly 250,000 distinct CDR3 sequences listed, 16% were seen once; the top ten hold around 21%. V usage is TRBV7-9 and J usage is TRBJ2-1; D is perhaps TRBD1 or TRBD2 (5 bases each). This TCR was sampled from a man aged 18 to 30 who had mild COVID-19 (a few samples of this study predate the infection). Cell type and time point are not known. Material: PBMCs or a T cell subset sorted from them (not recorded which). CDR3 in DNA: TGTGCCAGCAGCCGAGGGGCAGAGCAGTTCTTC. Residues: CASSRGAEQFF.